This T cell receptor beta chain is drawn from a study of identical twins. TCRdb redid the calling of the 5' RACE reads with MiXCR, one entry per CDR3 protein. The data hold 200,000 to 250,000 distinct CDR3 sequences, with 7% to 8.5% observed a single time. Regarding the study as a whole: Out-of-frame alpha sequences shared by twins showed excess low generation probability.

The V and J ends lost 3 bases and 3 bases respectively, with 17 bases between them. Germline V CDR1 and CDR2: SEHNR, FQNEAQ (reference sequence). This CDR3 has 16 residues. This clonotype was counted a few times. Its matching antigen is unknown. The sample was also linked to a second study, of yellow fever vaccine responses in identical twins.

The sequencing input was CD8+ T cells sorted from blood. This TCR was recovered from a woman younger than 35 in good health. V is TRBV7-9 and J is TRBJ2-5; D is perhaps TRBD2 (6 bases). This CDR3 is CASSFRAGPKKETQYF. The DNA of the CDR3 is TGTGCCAGCAGCTTTCGAGCGGGCCCAAAAAAAGAGACCCAGTACTTC.